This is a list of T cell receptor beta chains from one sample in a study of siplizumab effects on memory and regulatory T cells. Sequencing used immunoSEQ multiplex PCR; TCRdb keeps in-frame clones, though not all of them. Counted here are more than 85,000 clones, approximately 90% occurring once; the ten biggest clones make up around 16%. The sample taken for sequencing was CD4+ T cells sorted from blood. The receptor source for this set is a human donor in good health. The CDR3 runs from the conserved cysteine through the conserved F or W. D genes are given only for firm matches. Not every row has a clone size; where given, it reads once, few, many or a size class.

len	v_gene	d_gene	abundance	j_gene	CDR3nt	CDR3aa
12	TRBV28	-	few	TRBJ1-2	TGTGCCAGCAGTCGGGGGCCCGGGGGCTACACCTTC	CASSRGPGGYTF
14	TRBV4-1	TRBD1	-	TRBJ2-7	TGCGCCAGCAGCCATCAGACAGGGCCCTACGAGCAGTACTTC	CASSHQTGPYEQYF
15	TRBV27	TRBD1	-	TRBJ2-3	TGTGCCAGCACCTTAAAGGGACAGCTCACAGATACGCAGTATTTT	CASTLKGQLTDTQYF
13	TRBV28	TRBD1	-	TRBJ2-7	TGTGCCAGCAGTCAAGGGGGCAACTACGAGCAGTACTTC	CASSQGGNYEQYF
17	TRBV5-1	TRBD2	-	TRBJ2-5	TGCGCCAGCAGCTTGGGCTCGGCGGGAGAAAACCAAGAGACCCAGTACTTC	CASSLGSAGENQETQYF
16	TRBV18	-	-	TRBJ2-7	TGTGCCAGCTCACCAACTTTTTTGAGGGACGGATACGAGCAGTACTTC	CASSPTFLRDGYEQYF
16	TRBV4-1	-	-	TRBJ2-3	TGCGCCAGCAGCCAAAGGGCGGGATCTTCCACAGATACGCAGTATTTT	CASSQRAGSSTDTQYF
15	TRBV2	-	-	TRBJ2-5	TGTGCCAGCAGATCAGGGGTTCACGGCCCCGAGACCCAGTACTTC	CASRSGVHGPETQYF
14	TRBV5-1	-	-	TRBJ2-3	TGCGCCAGCAGCACGGAGGGGGGGAGAGATACGCAGTATTTT	CASSTEGGRDTQYF
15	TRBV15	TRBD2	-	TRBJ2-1	TGTGCCACCAGCAGAGAACGACTAGCTAGAAATGAGCAGTTCTTC	CATSRERLARNEQFF
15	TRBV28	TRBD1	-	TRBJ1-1	TGTGCCAGCAGTTCCAGGGACAGGGTTGGGACTGAAGCTTTCTTT	CASSSRDRVGTEAFF
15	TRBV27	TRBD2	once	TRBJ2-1	TGTGCCAGCAGTTTATCGAGCGGCGGGAGAGGGGAGCAGTTCTTC	CASSLSSGGRGEQFF
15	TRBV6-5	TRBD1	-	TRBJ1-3	TGTGCCAGCAGACGGGACAGAAGCTCTGGAAACACCATATATTTT	CASRRDRSSGNTIYF
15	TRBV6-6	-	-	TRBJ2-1	TGTGCCAGCAGTTACTCCGGCAGCTCCTACAATGAGCAGTTCTTC	CASSYSGSSYNEQFF
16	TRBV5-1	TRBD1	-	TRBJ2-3	TGCGCCAGCAGATCCACCCCGGGACAGGGGACAGATACGCAGTATTTT	CASRSTPGQGTDTQYF
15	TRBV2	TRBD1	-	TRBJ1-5	TGTGCCAGCAGTGGGGACAGGGGGCAAGATCAGCCCCAGCATTTT	CASSGDRGQDQPQHF
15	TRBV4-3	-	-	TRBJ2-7	TGCGCCAGCAGCCAAGATGTGACTAACTCCTACGAGCAGTACTTC	CASSQDVTNSYEQYF
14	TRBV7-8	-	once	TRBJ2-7	TGTGCCAGCAGCTTCGGGACAAACTCCTACGAGCAGTACTTC	CASSFGTNSYEQYF
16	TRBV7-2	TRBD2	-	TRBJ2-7	TGTGCCAGCAGCTTAGATGGGCTAGCGGGGAGCTACGAGCAGTACTTC	CASSLDGLAGSYEQYF
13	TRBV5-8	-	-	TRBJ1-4	TGTGCCAGCAGCATCCGGAGAGGTGAAAAACTGTTTTTT	CASSIRRGEKLFF
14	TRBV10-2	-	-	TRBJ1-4	TGCGCCAGCAGTGAGCCATGGACACTCGAAAAACTGTTTTTT	CASSEPWTLEKLFF
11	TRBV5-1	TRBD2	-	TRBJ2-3	TGCGCCCGGCCCGGGGGGGATACGCAGTATTTT	CARPGGDTQYF
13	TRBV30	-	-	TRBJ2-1	TGTGCCTGGAGGGAGGGTCTCCCAGGGGAGCAGTTCTTC	CAWREGLPGEQFF
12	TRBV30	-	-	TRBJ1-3	TGTGCCTGGAACCGGGAAGGAAACACCATATATTTT	CAWNREGNTIYF
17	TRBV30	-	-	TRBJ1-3	TGTGCCTGGACCGAAACCTTACAGGGTATCTCTGGAAACACCATATATTTT	CAWTETLQGISGNTIYF
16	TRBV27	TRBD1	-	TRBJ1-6	TGTGCCAGCAGTGGCCAACAGGGGTTTGTGAGATCACCCCTCCACTTT	CASSGQQGFVRSPLHF
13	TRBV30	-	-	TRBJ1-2	TGTGCCTGGAGTGTAGACCTTAACTATGGCTACACCTTC	CAWSVDLNYGYTF
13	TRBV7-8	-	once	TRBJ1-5	TGTGCCAGCAGAGGGCAGGGAGGACAGCCCCAGCATTTT	CASRGQGGQPQHF
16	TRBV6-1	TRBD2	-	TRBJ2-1	TGTGCCAGCAGTGATTGGGCTAGCGGAAATTACAATGAGCAGTTCTTC	CASSDWASGNYNEQFF
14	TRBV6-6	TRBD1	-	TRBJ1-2	TGTGCCAGCAGTTACTCGGGACAGAACTATGGCTACACCTTC	CASSYSGQNYGYTF
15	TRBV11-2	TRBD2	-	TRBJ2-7	TGTGCCAGCAGCCCCCGGACTAGAAAATCCTACGAGCAGTACTTC	CASSPRTRKSYEQYF
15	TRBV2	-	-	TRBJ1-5	TGTGCCAGCAGTGAGACGGGCAGGGGCCTTCAGCCCCAGCATTTT	CASSETGRGLQPQHF
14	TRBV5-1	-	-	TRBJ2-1	TGCGCCAGCAGCTTCGGGGGGCGGGACAATGAGCAGTTCTTC	CASSFGGRDNEQFF
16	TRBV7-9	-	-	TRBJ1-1	TGTGCCAGCAGCACGCCTCGGCCAGGTCGGGACACTGAAGCTTTCTTT	CASSTPRPGRDTEAFF
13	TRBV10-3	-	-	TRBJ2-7	TGTGCCATCAGTGCCAGCCCAAGTCCCGAGCAGTACTTC	CAISASPSPEQYF
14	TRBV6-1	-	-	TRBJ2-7	TGTGCCAGCAGTGAACGAGTAGGAGCCTACGAGCAGTACTTC	CASSERVGAYEQYF
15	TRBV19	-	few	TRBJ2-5	TGTGCCAGTAGCCTTGCAACAGGGTACCAAGAGACCCAGTACTTC	CASSLATGYQETQYF
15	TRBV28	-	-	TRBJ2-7	TGTGCCAGCAGTTCTCCGACAGGCCTTTCCTACGAGCAGTACTTC	CASSSPTGLSYEQYF
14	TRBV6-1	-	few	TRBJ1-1	TGTGCCAGCCGAAGTTATAGGGGGTTGAATGAAGCTTTCTTT	CASRSYRGLNEAFF
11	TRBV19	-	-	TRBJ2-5	TGTGCCAGTAGTACTCTAGAGACCCAGTACTTC	CASSTLETQYF
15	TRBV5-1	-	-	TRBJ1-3	TGCGCCAGCAGCCTGGACAGTTACTCTGGAAACACCATATATTTT	CASSLDSYSGNTIYF
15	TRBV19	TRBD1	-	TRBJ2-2	TGTGCCAGTAGTCCAGGACAGGGGAACACCGGGGAGCTGTTTTTT	CASSPGQGNTGELFF